The clone carrying this TCR beta chain was found many times. One entry per CDR3 protein, called by TCRdb with MiXCR from the reads. The sample has almost 500,000 distinct CDR3 sequences, 11% seen once. This specimen comes from a study of T cell repertoires in cytomegalovirus infection. Study-level background: Public TCR beta signatures provided an indication of both CMV infection and a matching HLA type.

CDR1 is SEHNR, CDR2 FQNEAQ, per germline (reference sequence). J gave up 7 bases and V 5 bases, and 5 bases lay outside the gene matches. This CDR3 is built from 14 residues. The chain uses TRBV7-9 and TRBJ1-6; 7 bases align to TRBD1. The sample comprised PBMCs. This sequence was found in a human donor in good health (CMV status not recorded). Some clones in this sample may be carry-over from other donors' samples. As DNA, the CDR3 is TGTGCCAGCAGCCCGATGACAGGGAATTCACCCCTCCACTTT. Protein product: CASSPMTGNSPLHF.